This T cell receptor (beta chain) is from a study of blood T cells in healthy people across ages. Study conclusions and caveats: Diversity of TCR beta correlated strongly with naive T cell percentage.

At least 6.5 million PBMCs were isolated per sample. Trimming stripped 6 bases from V and 3 bases from J, with 17 bases between. The CDR3 is made up of 15 amino acids. Germline lookup yields CDR1 DFQATT and CDR2 SNEGSKA (reference sequence). The authors ran a second PCR of 7 to 11 cycles using a sample-barcoded 5' primer and a J-beta primer mix. TCRdb analysed the 5' RACE reads with MiXCR anew, one entry per CDR3 protein. Here the sample spans 650,000 to 1,000,000 distinct CDR3 sequences, roughly 40% being singletons. This clonotype was counted many times. Its antigen remains unidentified. The sequence came from a man between 18 and 35 years old in good health. The chain has TRBV20-1 and TRBJ1-4, with a weak D call TRBD1 (5 bases). The sample was blood. Written as DNA, the CDR3 is TGCAGTGCCCTACCCCAGGGTAGGGCTAATGAAAAACTGTTTTTT. Its translation: CSALPQGRANEKLFF.